The 27 T cell receptor beta chains in this list originate from one sample, sequenced in a study of CD8+ T cells in alopecia areata. Sequencing used cDNA as its template, made by extracting RNA and reverse transcribing it. Method: immunoSEQ multiplex PCR; TCRdb's copy keeps in-frame clones and lacks some. The sample gives about 200,000 clones, approximately 57% of which show up once; more than 1.5% is in the top ten. Treatment given: oral pan-JAK inhibitor, 5-10 mg twice daily. The input for sequencing was CD4+ T cells sorted from blood, taken at week 4, from a patient treated with tofacitinib. The receptor set was obtained from a human donor with alopecia areata.

This clone appeared once. This rearrangement joins TRBV7-2 to TRBJ2-1; 13 bases map to TRBD2. J lost 9 bases, V lost 7 bases, and 6 bases had no gene match. CDR1 and CDR2 (germline): SGHTA, FQGNSA. This CDR3 contains 14 residues. The CDR3 loop is CASIRTSGGAEQFF. In DNA form, the CDR3 reads TGTGCCAGCATCCGGACTAGCGGGGGCGCTGAGCAGTTCTTC.

This sequence joins TRBV6-6 and TRBJ2-7; a possible D gene is TRBD1 (6 bases). This CDR3 spans 12 amino acids. V lost 4 bases and J 4 bases, leaving 8 bases between the germline ends. Germline V gives CDR1 MNHNY, CDR2 SVGAGI (reference sequence). CDR3 region: CASSLQGYEQYF. Written as DNA, the CDR3 is TGTGCCAGCAGTTTACAGGGTTACGAGCAGTACTTC.

This chain connects TRBV29-1 to TRBJ2-7, with no clear D. V lost 4 bases and J 0 bases, leaving 13 bases between the germline ends. The length of the CDR3 is 14 residues. The germline V gene has CDR1 SQVTM and CDR2 ANQGSEA. The CDR3 sequence: CSVVERTSSYEQYF. The CDR3 DNA follows: TGCAGCGTTGTGGAGAGAACAAGCTCCTACGAGCAGTACTTC.

About this clone: Other DNA sequences in this specimen translate into the identical CDR3. This rearrangement joins TRBV5-1 to TRBJ2-2; D might be TRBD1 (5 bases). Trimming removed 0 bases from V and 2 bases from J, with 8 bases in between. Germline assignment: CDR1 SGHRS and CDR2 YFSETQ. CDR3 length equals 15 residues. CDR3 bases: TGCGCCAGCAGCTTGGGACAGACTAACACCGGGGAGCTGTTTTTT. Encoded protein: CASSLGQTNTGELFF.

The rearrangement uses TRBV30 and TRBJ2-7; D might be TRBD1 or TRBD2, each matching 5 bases. Per the germline V gene, CDR1 is GTSNPN and CDR2 is SVGIG (reference sequence). V was cut by 8 bases and J by 3 bases, with 17 bases left in between. The CDR3 loop spans 13 amino acids. DNA of the CDR3: TGTGCCAGATCCGGGACGGTCAACTACGAGCAGTACTTC. This sequence encodes CARSGTVNYEQYF.

This clone was observed a handful of times. The V and J genes are TRBV5-1 and TRBJ1-1; 7 nucleotides agree with TRBD1. There are 15 residues in the CDR3. Trimming removed 4 bases from V and 4 bases from J; junction bases left unmatched: 10. Germline V CDR1 and CDR2: SGHRS, YFSETQ. The CDR3 spells CASSPPTGKGTEAFF. CDR3 DNA sequence: TGCGCCAGCAGCCCACCGACAGGGAAGGGCACTGAAGCTTTCTTT.

This clone was recorded a few times. The chain employs TRBV21-1 and TRBJ1-5. TRBV21-1 is a pseudogene locus. The length of the CDR3 is 16 residues. The DNA for the CDR3 is TGTGCCAGCAGCAAGGGAGCCAGGGCCAAATTTCAGCCCCAGCATTTT. Residues: CASSKGARAKFQPQHF.

The J gene is TRBJ2-3, the V gene TRBV21-1; the tabulated D call, TRBD2, remains unverified against the DNA. TRBV21-1 is tagged as a pseudogene. This CDR3 comprises 13 residues. CDR3 sequence reads: CASSKAEGDTQYF. In DNA form, the CDR3 reads TGTGCCAGCAGCAAGGCGGAGGGAGATACGCAGTATTTT.

This sequence joins TRBV10-2 and TRBJ2-7; 9 bases map to TRBD2. CDR3 length equals 15 residues. Trimming took 4 bases from V and 13 from J; bases not matched to a gene: 17. The germline V gene encodes CDR1 WSHSY and CDR2 SAAADI. CDR3 nucleotide sequence: TGCGCCAGCAGTGGAATGAAGAAACTAGCGGGCCTCTCATACTTC. Its translation: CASSGMKKLAGLSYF.

The gene calls are TRBV15 and TRBJ2-5; D might be TRBD2 (6 bases). Germline lookup yields CDR1 LNHNV and CDR2 YYDKDF (reference sequence). The CDR3 has 13 residues. V was clipped by 1 base and J by 7 bases, with 10 bases between them. The CDR3 sequence is CATSRVGGGTQYF. CDR3 sequence (DNA): TGTGCCACCAGCAGAGTCGGGGGAGGGACCCAGTACTTC.

The chain combines TRBV11-2 with TRBJ2-1; D uncertain. Trimming removed 4 bases at V and 9 bases at J, with 10 bases between. Germline CDR1 and CDR2: SGHAT and FQNNGV. The CDR3 length is 12 residues. Written as DNA, the CDR3 is TGTGCCAGCAGCTCCTCATTGATTGAGCAGTTCTTC. This codes for CASSSSLIEQFF.

The chain is built from TRBV10-3 and TRBJ2-1; maybe TRBD1 (5 bases). The CDR3 sequence is 14 residues long. The V gene lost 2 bases and the J gene lost 0 bases, with 5 bases spanning the gap. Germline lookup yields CDR1 ENHRY and CDR2 SYGVKD. The chain's CDR3 is CAISEGASYNEQFF. The DNA for the CDR3 is TGTGCCATCAGTGAGGGGGCCTCCTACAATGAGCAGTTCTTC.

The J gene is TRBJ1-2, the V gene TRBV29-1; D is unresolved. The V and J ends lost 6 bases and 4 bases respectively, with 15 bases between them. The CDR3 is made up of 13 amino acids. Germline assignment: CDR1 SQVTM and CDR2 ANQGSEA. CDR3 amino acids: CSVAFAFSYGYTF. The DNA of the CDR3 is TGCAGCGTCGCCTTCGCATTTAGCTATGGCTACACCTTC.

This clone has a handful of counts. The rearrangement uses TRBV25-1 and TRBJ2-1; weak D call: TRBD2 (6 bases). With 3 bases removed from V and 0 bases from J, the gap between germline ends came to 12 bases. Germline loops: CDR1 MGHDK, CDR2 SYGVNS. The CDR3 is 16 amino acids. CDR3 bases: TGTGCCAGCAGTGAGGAGGGTCCTAGCTCCTACAATGAGCAGTTCTTC. It encodes CASSEEGPSSYNEQFF.

The chain employs TRBV7-2 and TRBJ1-1; a weak D match, TRBD1 (5 bases). Looked up from germline, CDR1 is SGHTA and CDR2 is FQGNSA. This CDR3 is built from 17 residues. Trimming pared 0 bases from V and 1 base from J, leaving 15 bases between. As DNA, the CDR3 is TGTGCCAGCAGCTTAGCGAGGCAGGGATTCGGGAACACTGAAGCTTTCTTT. This translates into CASSLARQGFGNTEAFF.

The chain employs TRBV5-1 and TRBJ2-6, with D uncertain. The germline CDR1 and CDR2 sequences are SGHRS and YFSETQ. The CDR3 totals 15 residues. V was clipped by 5 bases and J by 2 bases, with 11 bases between them. As DNA, the CDR3 is TGCGCCAGCAGACAAACTTCTACTGGGGCCAACGTCCTGACTTTC. It is translated as CASRQTSTGANVLTF.

A note on this clone: This sample also contains other DNA sequences that code for the same CDR3. The chain couples TRBV2 to TRBJ2-7; D is undetermined. This CDR3 is built from 13 residues. Germline CDR1 is SNHLY and CDR2 is FYNNEI. V lost 2 bases and J lost 0, with 5 bases in between. The CDR3 bases are TGTGCCAGCAGTGAAAGACCCTCCTACGAGCAGTACTTC. Its protein product is CASSERPSYEQYF. Full variable domain (remainder filled in from reference TRBV2 and TRBJ2-7): EPEVTQTPSHQVTQMGQEVILRCVPISNHLYFYWYRQILGQKVEFLVSFYNNEISEKSEIFDDQFSVERPDGSNFTLKIRSTKLEDSAMYFCASSERPSYEQYFGPGTRLTVT.

This clone was seen only once. The chain combines TRBV5-1 with TRBJ2-7, with D possibly TRBD2 on 5 matching bases. This CDR3 spans 15 amino acids. V shed 0 bases and J shed 0 bases, with 10 bases lying between them. Germline V CDR1 and CDR2: SGHRS, YFSETQ. In DNA form, the CDR3 reads TGCGCCAGCAGCTTGGGGGAGTGGAGCTCCTACGAGCAGTACTTC. Protein: CASSLGEWSSYEQYF.

This clone was observed a few times. The chain couples TRBV9 to TRBJ1-2, with TRBD1 matching over 8 bases. CDR3 length equals 15 residues. V shed 0 bases, J shed 5 bases, and the junction held 6 bases outside the gene matches. Germline V lookup: CDR1 SGDLS, CDR2 YYNGEE. In DNA form, the CDR3 reads TGTGCCAGCAGCGTAGGAGGACAGGGACCGTATGGCTACACCTTC. Translation gives CASSVGGQGPYGYTF.

The chain uses TRBV10-3 and TRBJ2-7; D gene ambiguous. From germline, CDR1 is ENHRY and CDR2 SYGVKD. The CDR3 is 15 residues long. Trimming took 0 bases from V and 5 from J, leaving 14 bases between them. The CDR3 region is CAISESGSPTNEQYF. The DNA for the CDR3 is TGTGCCATCAGTGAGTCGGGGTCCCCCACGAACGAGCAGTACTTC.

This clone turned up a few times. V is TRBV19 and J is TRBJ1-6; possibly TRBD1 for D (5 bases). Trimming cost V 10 bases and J 3 bases, with 16 bases left between them. CDR1 and CDR2 from the germline V gene are LNHDA and SQIVND (reference sequence). The CDR3 loop spans 15 amino acids. CDR3 DNA sequence: TGTGCCACAGGGCGGGTCCCGGGCTATAATTCACCCCTCCACTTT. Protein product: CATGRVPGYNSPLHF. The full variable domain, in which reference TRBV19 and TRBJ1-6 provide the parts outside the CDR3, is DGGITQSPKYLFRKEGQNVTLSCEQNLNHDAMYWYRQDPGQGLRLIYYSQIVNDFQKGDIAEGYSVSREKKESFPLTVTSAQKNPTAFYLCATGRVPGYNSPLHFGNGTRLTVT.

Here the CDR3 DNA reads TGTGCCACCAGCAGAGACAGGGTAGAGACCCAGTACTTC. As protein: CATSRDRVETQYF. The chain employs TRBV15 and TRBJ2-5, with D maybe TRBD1 (5 bases). Germline CDR1 and CDR2: LNHNV and YYDKDF (reference sequence). The CDR3 totals 13 residues. Trimming cost V 0 bases and J 4 bases, with 6 bases left between them.

This chain uses TRBV15 with TRBJ2-2; possibly TRBD1 or TRBD2 for D (5 bases each). Germline-derived CDR1 and CDR2 are LNHNV and YYDKDF (reference sequence). V gave up 3 bases and J gave up 6 bases, with 8 bases separating them. The CDR3 runs 13 residues. The CDR3 region has the DNA TGTGCCACCAGCAGCCGAGGGGCCGGGGAGCTGTTTTTT. It is translated as CATSSRGAGELFF.

The chain employs TRBV15 and TRBJ2-5, with D possibly matching TRBD2 (6 bases). Germline V gives CDR1 LNHNV, CDR2 YYDKDF (reference sequence). Trimming cost V 3 bases and J 5 bases, with 16 bases left between them. This CDR3 has 15 residues. The CDR3 loop reads CATSSQGLARETQYF. The DNA for the CDR3 is TGTGCCACCAGCAGCCAAGGGCTAGCGAGGGAGACCCAGTACTTC.

The rearrangement uses TRBV5-1 and TRBJ2-7, with D unclear. CDR1 and CDR2 (germline): SGHRS, YFSETQ. Trimming pared 5 bases from V and 3 bases from J, leaving 18 bases between. The CDR3 is 15 residues long. The CDR3 reads CASSYTIGLHYEQYF. CDR3 nucleotide sequence: TGCGCCAGCAGTTATACGATCGGCCTACACTACGAGCAGTACTTC.

CDR3 in amino acids: CASSLLGTGLADTQYF. Written as DNA, the CDR3 is TGTGCCAGCAGCTTATTGGGGACTGGCCTCGCAGATACGCAGTATTTT. The chain carries TRBV7-3 and TRBJ2-3; D possibly corresponds to TRBD2 (6 bases). CDR1 is SGHTA, CDR2 FQGTGA, per germline. The V end was cut by 2 bases, the J end by 4 bases, with 16 bases between. CDR3 length equals 16 residues.

The chain's CDR3 is CASSQGPGSLGKNIQYF. The CDR3 DNA reads TGTGCCAGCAGCCAGGGGCCAGGAAGCCTTGGCAAAAACATTCAGTACTTC. The rearrangement links TRBV7-9 to TRBJ2-4; possibly TRBD1 for D (6 bases). There are 17 residues in the CDR3. Per germline, CDR1 SEHNR and CDR2 FQNEAQ (reference sequence). V lost 5 bases, J lost 3 bases, and 20 bases lay in between.